The source of this T cell receptor beta chain is a study of T cells in Graves' hyperthyroidism and ophthalmopathy. Researchers took RNA transcripts and amplified the TCR beta CDR3 regions from them. A set of HTBI primers served as the primers for a first-round RT-PCR of the TCR CDR3. TCRdb analysed the multiplex PCR reads with MiXCR anew, one entry per CDR3 protein. The table records a few hundred thousand distinct CDR3 sequences, approximately 44% of them present only once. About this clonotype itself: Its antigen remains unknown.

Study findings and constraints: From stable hyperthyroidism, ophthalmopathy was set apart by a 13 V-J model.

Patients counted as stable if ophthalmopathy did not develop within 18 months. V was trimmed by 3 bases and J by 2 bases, leaving 8 bases between them. The CDR3 length is 14 residues. Germline CDR1 and CDR2: ENHRY and SYGVKD. Input material: peripheral blood or thyroid tissue (not recorded which). The chain couples TRBV10-3 to TRBJ2-1; D is perhaps TRBD1 or TRBD2 (5 bases each). This sequence was found in a young woman with Graves' hyperthyroidism. This CDR3 reads CAISEGDPYNEQFF. In nucleotides, the CDR3 is TGTGCCATCAGTGAAGGGGACCCCTACAATGAGCAGTTCTTC.